This entry lists 20 T cell receptor beta chains sequenced from one sample in a study of human T cells and chemical hapten exposure. The time point denotes: patch test 3, about 24 weeks after DPC sensitization. Treatment of the sample: therapeutic diphenylcyclopropenone sensitization with weekly scalp DPC. Via MiXCR, TCRdb re-called the RACE reads, giving one row per CDR3 protein. This table holds tens of thousands of distinct CDR3 sequences, 9.5% to 15% found once. Sequenced here: whole blood, sampled in connection with sensitization to the hapten diphenylcyclopropenone (DPC). The receptors were sampled from a man in his thirties or forties with alopecia areata. Some clones in this sample may be carry-over from other donors' samples.

Many counts were recorded for this clonotype. The CDR3 DNA follows: TGTGCCAGCAGCTTAGCCAGGAACACTGAAGCTTTCTTT. Its translation: CASSLARNTEAFF. The chain recombines TRBV11-2 with TRBJ1-1; D call uncertain. The V end was cut by 1 base, the J end by 1 base, with 4 bases between. Germline-derived CDR1 and CDR2 are SGHAT and FQNNGV. This CDR3 is built from 13 residues.

This clonotype was counted many times. The V and J genes are TRBV12-3 or TRBV12-4 and TRBJ1-1, with D unclear. This CDR3 has 12 amino acids. V was trimmed by 6 bases and J by 9 bases, leaving 14 bases between them. Here the CDR3 reads CASSQVFWQAFF. CDR3 coding DNA: TGTGCCAGCAGCCAGGTTTTCTGGCAAGCTTTCTTT.

This clonotype was seen only a few times. Mismatch with germline at one junction end may stem from a read error. This sequence joins TRBV20-1 and TRBJ2-7; 12 bases are shared with TRBD2. This CDR3 spans 15 amino acids. Per germline, CDR1 DFQATT and CDR2 SNEGSKA (reference sequence). CDR3 sequence reads: CSAREETSGGYEQYF. CDR3 nucleotide sequence: TGCAGTGCTCGAGAGGAGACTAGCGGGGGTTACGAGCAGTACTTC.

This clonotype was observed a handful of times. The chain recombines TRBV20-1 with TRBJ2-1; 11 bases match TRBD2. V shed 2 bases, J shed 13 bases, and the junction held 10 bases outside the gene matches. Germline CDR1 is DFQATT and CDR2 is SNEGSKA (reference sequence). The CDR3 is made up of 14 amino acids. The CDR3 bases are TGCAGTGCTAGACTAGCGGGGGGAGTCCCGACTCAGTTCTTC. This sequence encodes CSARLAGGVPTQFF.

The genes are TRBV29-1 and TRBJ2-7; TRBD1 matches at 9 bases. The V and J ends lost 6 bases and 4 bases, in that order; junction bases with no gene match: 16. The CDR3 is made up of 16 amino acids. The germline V gene encodes CDR1 SQVTM and CDR2 ANQGSEA. The CDR3 sequence is CSVSLAGTGTSYEQYF. The CDR3 coding sequence is TGCAGCGTCTCTTTGGCCGGGACAGGGACGTCGTACGAGCAGTACTTC.

The chain recombines TRBV13 with TRBJ2-1, with 8 nucleotides matching TRBD2. CDR3 length equals 15 residues. The germline CDR1 and CDR2 sequences are PRHDT and FYEKMQ (reference sequence). V was pared by 5 bases and J by 9 bases, with 12 bases of the junction left unmatched. CDR3 bases: TGTGCCAGCAGCCAACTTGGCGGGGGGTCTCTTGAGCAGTTCTTC. As protein: CASSQLGGGSLEQFF.

This clonotype has only a few counts. This chain connects TRBV6-5 to TRBJ1-2; the match to TRBD1 covers 7 bases. Per the germline V gene, CDR1 is MNHEY and CDR2 is SVGAGI. V lost 2 bases, J lost 4 bases, and 7 bases stayed unmatched. The CDR3 length is 15 residues. In DNA, the CDR3 is TGTGCCAGCAGTTACACGGGACAGATGGTCTATGGCTACACCTTC. It yields the protein CASSYTGQMVYGYTF.

The gene calls are TRBV10-3 and TRBJ2-1, with D unclear. V was trimmed by 3 bases and J by 6 bases, leaving 6 bases between them. The CDR3 is 12 residues long. The germline V gene encodes CDR1 ENHRY and CDR2 SYGVKD. CDR3 DNA sequence: TGTGCCATCAGTGAAACGATCAATGAGCAGTTCTTC. This sequence encodes CAISETINEQFF.

This clonotype was recorded at least ten times. V gene TRBV27 combines with J gene TRBJ2-1, with unresolved D. This CDR3 contains 16 residues. Deletions cut 4 bases from V and 2 bases from J, with 15 bases between. Looked up from germline, CDR1 is MNHEY and CDR2 is SMNVEV (reference sequence). The DNA of the CDR3 is TGTGCCAGCAGTTCCTCTAAAAAAACCCCCTACAATGAGCAGTTCTTC. It codes for CASSSSKKTPYNEQFF.

This clonotype occurred a few times. The chain employs TRBV20-1 and TRBJ2-5; D possibly corresponds to TRBD2 (6 bases). CDR1 DFQATT and CDR2 SNEGSKA come from the germline V gene (reference sequence). V was clipped by 0 bases and J by 0 bases, with 11 bases between them. The CDR3 runs to 15 residues. CDR3 sequence reads: CSARDGRGYQETQYF. The CDR3 coding sequence is TGCAGTGCTAGAGACGGCCGGGGGTACCAAGAGACCCAGTACTTC.

This clonotype was counted a few times. The chain combines TRBV5-4 with TRBJ2-2; the D is unclear. Trimming stripped 3 bases from V and 2 bases from J, with 11 bases between. Germline lookup yields CDR1 SGHNT and CDR2 YYREEE (reference sequence). This CDR3 spans 15 amino acids. The CDR3 nucleotides are TGTGCCAGCAGCTCGACCTTTCGAAACACCGGGGAGCTGTTTTTT. Its translation is CASSSTFRNTGELFF.

Concerning this clonotype: As the CDR3 is not closed by the conserved phenylalanine or tryptophan, this likely results from a read error. The DNA is left out, because the CDR3 cannot be placed on it with certainty; the CDR3 is given as TCRdb lists it. This chain connects TRBV20-1 to TRBJ2-7; TRBD1, as called in the table, went unchecked against the DNA. The CDR3 is 12 residues long, ends included. Germline V gene sequence: CDR1 DFQATT, CDR2 SNEGSKA (reference sequence). The CDR3 reads CSASAVGDRLNL.

The V call is TRBV7-2, the J call TRBJ2-3; 7 positions agree with TRBD1. This CDR3 is built from 13 residues. V lost 5 bases and J lost 4; bases outside the gene matches: 3. CDR1 and CDR2 (germline): SGHTA, FQGNSA. The CDR3 here is CASSVGQPDTQYF. In nucleotides, the CDR3 is TGTGCCAGCAGCGTGGGACAGCCAGATACGCAGTATTTT.

At least ten counts were recorded for this clonotype. V and J are TRBV5-4 and TRBJ2-2; TRBD1 might be the D (6 bases). V lost 4 bases, J lost 7 bases, and 17 bases lay in between. The germline V gene has CDR1 SGHNT and CDR2 YYREEE (reference sequence). The CDR3 has 15 amino acids. CDR3 DNA sequence: TGTGCCAGCAGCCCGGGACAATCGTTCAGCGGGGAGCTGTTTTTT. Translation: CASSPGQSFSGELFF.

This clonotype was seen repeatedly, ten times or more. The rearrangement links TRBV7-3 to TRBJ2-7; 9 nucleotides line up with TRBD1. Germline values: CDR1 SGHTA, CDR2 FQGTGA. The CDR3 is 13 residues long. Unmatched junction bases numbered 5, after V lost 5 bases and J lost 6 bases. CDR3 DNA: TGTGCCAGCAGCGCCGGACAGGGGCTCGAGCAGTACTTC. It codes for CASSAGQGLEQYF.

The rearrangement uses TRBV3-1 and TRBJ2-7, with D tentatively TRBD1 (6 bases). The V gene lost 4 bases and the J gene lost 3 bases, with 25 bases spanning the gap. This CDR3 has 18 residues. Germline CDR1 is LGHDT and CDR2 is YNNKEL (reference sequence). The CDR3 bases are TGTGCCAGCAGCCTCTATCCCCCTACAGGGAACAACCTCTACGAGCAGTACTTC. Protein: CASSLYPPTGNNLYEQYF.

This clonotype was detected ten times or more. The genes are TRBV5-1 and TRBJ2-6, with D tentatively TRBD1 (6 bases). The CDR3 length is 15 residues. The germline V gene has CDR1 SGHRS and CDR2 YFSETQ. V gave up 4 bases and J gave up 1 base, with 9 bases separating them. The CDR3 is CASSGQPSGANVLTF. The CDR3 DNA reads as TGCGCCAGCAGCGGACAGCCATCTGGGGCCAACGTCCTGACTTTC.

This clonotype occurred many times. The rearrangement links TRBV7-9 to TRBJ2-5; D unresolved. CDR3 length equals 15 residues. Germline-derived CDR1 and CDR2 are SEHNR and FQNEAQ (reference sequence). V lost 1 base to trimming and J lost 7 bases, with 16 bases between them. CDR3 in DNA: TGTGCCAGCAGCTTAGACGTAATCCATTTAGGGACCCAGTACTTC. Protein: CASSLDVIHLGTQYF.

This clonotype was counted between two and nine times. The chain employs TRBV7-2 and TRBJ2-1; D possibly corresponds to TRBD2 (6 bases). CDR3 size: 15 residues. Per germline, CDR1 SGHTA and CDR2 FQGNSA. V lost 6 bases and J 6 bases, leaving 18 bases between the germline ends. The CDR3 nucleotides are TGTGCCAGCAGATCCCGGGACTCAGGGAGCAATGAGCAGTTCTTC. Its protein is CASRSRDSGSNEQFF. Drawing the rest from reference TRBV7-2 and TRBJ2-1, the complete variable domain is GAGVSQSPSNKVTEKGKDVELRCDPISGHTALYWYRQSLGQGLEFLIYFQGNSAPDKSGLPSDRFSAERTGGSVSTLTIQRTQQEDSAVYLCASRSRDSGSNEQFFGPGTRLTVL.

The chain recombines TRBV20-1 with TRBJ2-2; 7 nucleotides line up with TRBD1. The CDR3 sequence is 16 residues long. V trimming: 3 bases; J trimming: 2 bases; junction bases outside the gene matches: 9. Germline values: CDR1 DFQATT, CDR2 SNEGSKA (reference sequence). The CDR3 loop reads CSARRVGTANTGELFF. In nucleotides, the CDR3 is TGCAGTGCTAGGCGGGTTGGGACAGCCAACACCGGGGAGCTGTTTTTT.